What follows is one TCR beta chain and its context. Its antigen is unidentified. The sample comes from a study of T cells after yellow fever vaccination. Findings of the study overall: CD4 and CD8 compartments shared a small share of clonotypes, likely from convergent recombination.

Germline lookup yields CDR1 SNHLY and CDR2 FYNNEI. The CDR3 consists of 16 residues. V lost 6 bases, J lost 0 bases, and 15 bases lay in between. One entry per CDR3 protein, called by TCRdb with MiXCR from the 5' RACE reads. Of hundreds of thousands of distinct CDR3 sequences listed, approximately 16% are singletons. Sequencing was performed on PBMCs, taken about 5 days after the first yellow fever vaccination. This TCR came from a man between 18 and 29 years old who received the YFV17D yellow fever vaccine. The chain carries TRBV2 and TRBJ1-3, with D hard to call. The CDR3 bases are TGTGCCAGCAGAACGCGCCGGCGAAGCTCTGGAAACACCATATATTTT. Residues: CASRTRRRSSGNTIYF. Supplemented by reference TRBV2 and TRBJ1-3, the full variable domain reads EPEVTQTPSHQVTQMGQEVILRCVPISNHLYFYWYRQILGQKVEFLVSFYNNEISEKSEIFDDQFSVERPDGSNFTLKIRSTKLEDSAMYFCASRTRRRSSGNTIYFGEGSWLTVV.